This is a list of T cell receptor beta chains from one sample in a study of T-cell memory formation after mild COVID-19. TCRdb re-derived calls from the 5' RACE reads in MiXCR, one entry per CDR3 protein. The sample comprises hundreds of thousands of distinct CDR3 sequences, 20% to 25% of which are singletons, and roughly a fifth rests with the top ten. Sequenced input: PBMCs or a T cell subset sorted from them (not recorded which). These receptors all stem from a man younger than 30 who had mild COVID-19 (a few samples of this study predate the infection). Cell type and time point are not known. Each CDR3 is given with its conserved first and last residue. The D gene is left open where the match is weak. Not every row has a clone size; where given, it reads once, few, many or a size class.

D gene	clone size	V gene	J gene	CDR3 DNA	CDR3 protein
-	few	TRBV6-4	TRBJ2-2	TGTGCCAGCAGTGTCGAGGGGGGGACGAACACCGGGGAGCTGTTTTTT	CASSVEGGTNTGELFF
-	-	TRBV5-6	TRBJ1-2	TGTGCCAGCAGCTTAAGTCCCACCTATGGCTACACCTTC	CASSLSPTYGYTF
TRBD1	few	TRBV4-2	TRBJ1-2	TGTGCCAGCAGCCAAGATAAGGGGACAGGGGCCTATGGCTACACCTTC	CASSQDKGTGAYGYTF
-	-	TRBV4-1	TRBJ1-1	TGCGCCAGCAGCTCGATGCGGGTGGACACTGAAGCTTTCTTT	CASSSMRVDTEAFF
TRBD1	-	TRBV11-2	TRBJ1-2	TGTGCCAGCAGCTCGACAGGGGGCGGCTATGGCTACACCTTC	CASSSTGGGYGYTF
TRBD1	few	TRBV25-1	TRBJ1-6	TGTGCCAGCGATCCCACCGGGACAGGGATTTCACCCCTCCACTTT	CASDPTGTGISPLHF
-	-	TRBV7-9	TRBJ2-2	TGTGCCAGCCGAGAGCCGAACACCGGGGAGCTGTTTTTT	CASREPNTGELFF
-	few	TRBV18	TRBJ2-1	TGTGCCAGCTCACCAACCGGAGTTAGCTCCTACAATGAGCAGTTCTTC	CASSPTGVSSYNEQFF
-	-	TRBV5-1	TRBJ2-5	TGCGCCAGCAGCCGTCAGGGCCTCCAAGAGACCCAGTACTTC	CASSRQGLQETQYF
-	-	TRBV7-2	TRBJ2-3	TGTGCCAGCAGCCGAAATCAGCTCGGGGATACGCAGTATTTT	CASSRNQLGDTQYF
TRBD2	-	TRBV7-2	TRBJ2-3	TGTGCCAGCAGCCTGGGACTAGCGGGCGCCCCGAGCACAGATACGCAGTATTTT	CASSLGLAGAPSTDTQYF
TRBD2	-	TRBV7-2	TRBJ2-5	TGTGCCAGCAGAAAACTAGCGGGGGCACAAGAGACCCAGTACTTC	CASRKLAGAQETQYF
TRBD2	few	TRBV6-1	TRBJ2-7	TGTGCCAGCAGACCAGGACTAGCGGGGGCTCTTCCTAACGAGCAGTACTTC	CASRPGLAGALPNEQYF
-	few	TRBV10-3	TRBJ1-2	TGTGCCATCAGTGAAACGACAGGCTATGGCTACACCTTC	CAISETTGYGYTF
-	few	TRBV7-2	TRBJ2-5	TGTGCCAGCAGCTTGGGGTACACGAAGACCCAGTACTTC	CASSLGYTKTQYF
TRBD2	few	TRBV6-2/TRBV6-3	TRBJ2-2	TGTGCCAGCAGAGGGAGCGGGGGCCGAAACACCGGGGAGCTGTTTTTT	CASRGSGGRNTGELFF
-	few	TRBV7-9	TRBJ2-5	TGTGCCAGCAGCTTCCCGGGAGCCCAAGAGACCCAGTACTTC	CASSFPGAQETQYF
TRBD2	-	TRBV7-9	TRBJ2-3	TGTGCCAGCAGCTTGGGGAGTAGCGGGAGTAGGACAGATACGCAGTATTTT	CASSLGSSGSRTDTQYF
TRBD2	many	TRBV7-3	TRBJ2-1	TGTGCCAGCAGCGCTTCTAGCGGGGGTTACAATGAGCAGTTCTTC	CASSASSGGYNEQFF
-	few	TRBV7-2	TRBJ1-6	TGTGCCAGCAGATTGGATTCACCCCTCCACTTT	CASRLDSPLHF
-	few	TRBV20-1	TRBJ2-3	TGCAGTGCTTACTCCTATACGCAGTATTTT	CSAYSYTQYF
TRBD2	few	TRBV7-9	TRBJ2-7	TGTGCCAGCAGCGTTGGACTAGCGGGGTCCTACGAGCAGTACTTC	CASSVGLAGSYEQYF
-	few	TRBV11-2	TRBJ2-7	TGTGCCAGCAGCCACCCCGGAGCGGCCCAGCAGTACTTC	CASSHPGAAQQYF
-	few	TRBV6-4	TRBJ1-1	TGTGCCAGCAGTGATCTAGGTGGGGAAGCTTTCTTT	CASSDLGGEAFF
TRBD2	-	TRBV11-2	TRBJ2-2	TGTGCCAGCAGCTTGAGCGGGATCACCGGGGAGCTGTTTTTT	CASSLSGITGELFF
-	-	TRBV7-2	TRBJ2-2	TGTGCCAGCAGCTTTGGGTCGAACACCGGGGAGCTGTTTTTT	CASSFGSNTGELFF
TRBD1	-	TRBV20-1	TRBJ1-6	TGCAGTGCCGGGGCCCCAGGGGGAAATTCACCCCTCCACTTT	CSAGAPGGNSPLHF
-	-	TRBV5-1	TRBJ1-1	TGCGCCAGCAGCTTGATATCCGTGTCCATGAACACTGAAGCTTTCTTT	CASSLISVSMNTEAFF
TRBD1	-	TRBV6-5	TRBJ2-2	TGTGCCATACGGGACAGCTCGAACACCGGGGAGCTGTTTTTT	CAIRDSSNTGELFF
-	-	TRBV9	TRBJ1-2	TGTGCCAGCAGCGTAGCTAACGGGAATTATGGCTACACCTTC	CASSVANGNYGYTF
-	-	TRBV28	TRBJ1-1	TGTGCCAGCAGTTTAGCCGCACGGGGGAACACTGAAGCTTTCTTT	CASSLAARGNTEAFF
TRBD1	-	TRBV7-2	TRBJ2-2	TGTGCCAGCGCCCCACCCGACAGGGTGGACACCGGGGAGCTGTTTTTT	CASAPPDRVDTGELFF
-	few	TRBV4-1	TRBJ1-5	TGCGCCAGCAGCCAAGGTCAACTCTCAGGGGCTGGGCAGCCCCAGCATTTT	CASSQGQLSGAGQPQHF
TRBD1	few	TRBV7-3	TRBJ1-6	TGTGCCAGCAGCTTGCAGGGGGGCAATTCACCCCTCCACTTT	CASSLQGGNSPLHF
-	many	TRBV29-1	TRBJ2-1	TGCAGCGTTGCGGACAATGAGCAGTTCTTC	CSVADNEQFF
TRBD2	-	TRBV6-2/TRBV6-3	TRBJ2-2	TGTGCCAGCAGGCGACTAGCGGCTTACACCGGGGAGCTGTTTTTT	CASRRLAAYTGELFF
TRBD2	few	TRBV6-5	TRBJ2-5	TGTGCCAGCAGTTTCGGGACTAGCGGTCGGGAGACCCAGTACTTC	CASSFGTSGRETQYF